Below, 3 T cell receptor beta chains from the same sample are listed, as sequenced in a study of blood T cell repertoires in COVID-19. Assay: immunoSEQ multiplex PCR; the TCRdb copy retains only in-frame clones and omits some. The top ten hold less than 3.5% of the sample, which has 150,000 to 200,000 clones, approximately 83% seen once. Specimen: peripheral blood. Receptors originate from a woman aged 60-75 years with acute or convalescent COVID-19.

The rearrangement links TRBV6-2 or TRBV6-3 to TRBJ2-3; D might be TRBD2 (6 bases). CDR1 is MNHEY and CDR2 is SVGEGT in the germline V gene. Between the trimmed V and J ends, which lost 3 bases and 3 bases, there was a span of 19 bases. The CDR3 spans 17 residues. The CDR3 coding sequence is TGTGCCAGCAGTTATCGGCGGACTACGGGAGAAACAGATACGCAGTATTTT. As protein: CASSYRRTTGETDTQYF.

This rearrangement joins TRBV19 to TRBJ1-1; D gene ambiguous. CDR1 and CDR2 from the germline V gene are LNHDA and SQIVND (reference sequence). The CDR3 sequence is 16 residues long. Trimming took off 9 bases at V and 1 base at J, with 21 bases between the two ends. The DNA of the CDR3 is TGTGCCAGCTCCTTTCTCCCGGGAATGAGGAACACTGAAGCTTTCTTT. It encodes CASSFLPGMRNTEAFF.

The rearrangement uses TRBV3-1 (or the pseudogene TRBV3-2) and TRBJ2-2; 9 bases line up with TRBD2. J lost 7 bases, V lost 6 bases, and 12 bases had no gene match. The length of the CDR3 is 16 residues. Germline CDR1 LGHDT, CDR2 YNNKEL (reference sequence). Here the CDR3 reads CASRPKGPSGDGELFF. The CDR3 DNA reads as TGTGCCAGCAGACCCAAAGGCCCTAGCGGGGACGGGGAGCTGTTTTTT.